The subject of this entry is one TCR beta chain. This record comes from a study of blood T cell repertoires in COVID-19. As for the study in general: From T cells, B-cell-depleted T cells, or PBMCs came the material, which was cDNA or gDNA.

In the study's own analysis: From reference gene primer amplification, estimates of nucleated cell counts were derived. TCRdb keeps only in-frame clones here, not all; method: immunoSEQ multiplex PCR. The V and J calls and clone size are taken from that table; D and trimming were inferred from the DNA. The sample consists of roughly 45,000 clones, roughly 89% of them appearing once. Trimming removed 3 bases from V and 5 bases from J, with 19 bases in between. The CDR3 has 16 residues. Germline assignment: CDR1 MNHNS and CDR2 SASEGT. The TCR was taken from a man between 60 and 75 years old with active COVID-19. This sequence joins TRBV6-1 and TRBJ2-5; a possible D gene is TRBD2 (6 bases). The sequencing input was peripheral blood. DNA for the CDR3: TGTGCCAGCAGTGAGCTGCCGGGGGTCGGAAGGGAGACCCAGTACTTC. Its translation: CASSELPGVGRETQYF.